The 5 T cell receptor beta chains below come from one sample, sequenced in a study of tumor-infiltrating lymphocytes in primary liver carcinoma. Total RNA and DNA came together from approximately 22-30 mg of bulk tissue without cell sorting. A constant-region primer primed TCR beta cDNA synthesis from 450 to 550 ng of total RNA. Libraries of TCR beta came from three nested multiplex PCR rounds with slightly modified ARM-PCR. In the first two PCR rounds, TRBV1-TRBV30 forward primers were paired with a C-beta reverse primer, and each round lasted roughly 10 cycles. TCRdb ran MiXCR on the multiplex PCR reads and lists one entry per CDR3 protein. In the table there are 75,000 to 90,000 distinct CDR3 sequences, approximately 77% of which are singletons. Sequencing was performed on liver tumor tissue from sampling region 1. Documented subset: tumor region T1, superior pole. The receptors stem from a man between 35 and 55 years old with primary liver carcinoma and hepatitis B virus infection.

Comments on this clonotype: The germline gene is not matched at one end of the junction; a read error may be the cause. The chain joins TRBV4-2 to TRBJ2-3; 9 bases are a match to TRBD2. The germline gives CDR1 LGHNA, CDR2 YNFKEQ. This CDR3 region has 19 residues. CDR3 sequence: CVSSLTWEAGGFSTDMQYF. CDR3 nucleotide sequence: TGTGTCAGCAGCCTCACTTGGGAGGCGGGAGGGTTTAGCACAGATATGCAGTATTTT.

A remark on this clonotype: A much larger clonotype is one base distant, so this may be a read error. V gene TRBV5-1 combines with J gene TRBJ2-1, with TRBD2 as a possible D gene (6 bases). The CDR3 length is 14 residues. The germline V gene has CDR1 SGHRS and CDR2 YFSETQ. The V end lost 7 bases, the J end lost 7 bases, and 18 bases lay between the germline ends. The DNA of the CDR3 is TGCGCCAGCTCGGTGGAGACTAGTTGGAATGAGCAGTTCTTC. Translating gives CASSVETSWNEQFF.

With regard to this clonotype: The junction departs from the called germline gene at one end, perhaps through a read error. The CDR3, as DNA: TGCAACGTTGGGTTATTAGCCGGAGGGCCGGCGGAGCAGTTCTTC. It translates to CNVGLLAGGPAEQFF. The chain is built from TRBV29-1 and TRBJ2-1, with D possibly TRBD2 on 6 matching bases. This CDR3 contains 15 residues. CDR1 and CDR2 from the germline V gene are SQVTM and ANQGSEA.

This clonotype was observed a single time. This could be a read error, since a much larger clone is one nucleotide away. The chain recombines TRBV30 with TRBJ1-2; D is unresolved. The CDR3 length is 13 residues. CDR1 and CDR2 (germline): GTSNPN, SVGIG (reference sequence). V was clipped by 7 bases and J by 6 bases, with 18 bases between them. CDR3 amino acids: CASQPSDRDGYTF. The DNA for the CDR3 is TGTGCCTCTCAACCCTCGGACCGGGATGGCTACACCTTC.

The chain is built from TRBV29-1 and TRBJ2-5, with a possible D match to TRBD2 (6 bases). The V end was cut by 5 bases, the J end by 2 bases, with 18 bases between. CDR1 and CDR2 (germline): SQVTM, ANQGSEA. This CDR3 spans 15 amino acids. The CDR3 region has the DNA TGCAGCGTTATGGAGGGTGGCTCATCTCAAGAGACCCAGTACTTC. This encodes CSVMEGGSSQETQYF. The full variable domain, completed using reference TRBV29-1 and TRBJ2-5, is SAVISQKPSRDICQRGTSLTIQCQVDSQVTMMFWYRQQPGQSLTLIATANQGSEATYESGFVIDKFPISRPNLTFSTLTVSNMSPEDSSIYLCSVMEGGSSQETQYFGPGTRLLVL.